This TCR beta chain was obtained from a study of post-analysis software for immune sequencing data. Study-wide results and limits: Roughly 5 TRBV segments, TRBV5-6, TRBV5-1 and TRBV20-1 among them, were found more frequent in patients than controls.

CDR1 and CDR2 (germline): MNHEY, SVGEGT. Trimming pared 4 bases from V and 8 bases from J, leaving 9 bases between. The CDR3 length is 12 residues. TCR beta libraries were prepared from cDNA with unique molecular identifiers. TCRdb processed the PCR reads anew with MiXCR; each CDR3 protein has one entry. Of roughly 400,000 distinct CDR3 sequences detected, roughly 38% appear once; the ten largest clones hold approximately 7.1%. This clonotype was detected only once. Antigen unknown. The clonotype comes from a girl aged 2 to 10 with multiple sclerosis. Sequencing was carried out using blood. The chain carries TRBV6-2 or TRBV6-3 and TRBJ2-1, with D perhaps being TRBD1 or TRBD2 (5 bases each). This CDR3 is CASSSSGHEQFF. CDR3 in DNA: TGTGCCAGCAGTTCGTCGGGGCATGAGCAGTTCTTC.